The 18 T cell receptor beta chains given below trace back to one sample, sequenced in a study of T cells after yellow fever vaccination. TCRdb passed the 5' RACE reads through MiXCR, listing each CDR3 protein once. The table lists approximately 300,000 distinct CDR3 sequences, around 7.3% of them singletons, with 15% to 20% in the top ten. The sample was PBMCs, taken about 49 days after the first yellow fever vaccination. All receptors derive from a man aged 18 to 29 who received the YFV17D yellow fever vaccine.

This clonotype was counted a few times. CDR3 sequence (DNA): TGTGCCCTCCCACCTTCACACGAGGGGTGTAGAGAGACCCAGTACTTC. Protein: CALPPSHEGCRETQYF. The gene calls are TRBV24-1 and TRBJ2-5; the D gene could be TRBD1 or TRBD2 (5 bases each). V lost 12 bases and J 4 bases, leaving 26 bases between the germline ends. Germline CDR1 KGHDR, CDR2 SFDVKD. The CDR3 runs to 16 residues.

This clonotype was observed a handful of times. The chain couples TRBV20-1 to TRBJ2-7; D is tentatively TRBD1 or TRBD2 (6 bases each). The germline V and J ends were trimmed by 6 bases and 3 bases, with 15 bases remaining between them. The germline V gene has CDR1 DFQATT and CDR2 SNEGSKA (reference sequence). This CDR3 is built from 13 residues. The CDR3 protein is CSAEGDFHYEQYF. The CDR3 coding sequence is TGCAGTGCCGAGGGGGACTTCCACTACGAGCAGTACTTC.

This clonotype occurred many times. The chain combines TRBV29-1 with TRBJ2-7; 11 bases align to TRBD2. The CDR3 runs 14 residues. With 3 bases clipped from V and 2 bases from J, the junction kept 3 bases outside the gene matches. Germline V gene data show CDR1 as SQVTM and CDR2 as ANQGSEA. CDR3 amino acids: CSVEGLADTYEQYF. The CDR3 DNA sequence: TGCAGCGTTGAGGGACTAGCGGACACCTACGAGCAGTACTTC.

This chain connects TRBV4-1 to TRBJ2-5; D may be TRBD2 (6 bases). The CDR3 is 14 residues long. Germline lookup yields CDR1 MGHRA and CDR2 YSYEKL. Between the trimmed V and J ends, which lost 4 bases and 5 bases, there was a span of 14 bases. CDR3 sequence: CASSPLPGRETQYF. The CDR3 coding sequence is TGCGCCAGCAGCCCTCTGCCGGGGAGGGAGACCCAGTACTTC.

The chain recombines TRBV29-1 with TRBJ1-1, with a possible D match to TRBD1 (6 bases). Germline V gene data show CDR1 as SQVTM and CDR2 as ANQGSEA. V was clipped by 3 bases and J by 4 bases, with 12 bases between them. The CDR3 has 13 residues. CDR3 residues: CSVDTGSSTEAFF. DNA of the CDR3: TGCAGCGTTGACACAGGGTCGTCCACTGAAGCTTTCTTT.

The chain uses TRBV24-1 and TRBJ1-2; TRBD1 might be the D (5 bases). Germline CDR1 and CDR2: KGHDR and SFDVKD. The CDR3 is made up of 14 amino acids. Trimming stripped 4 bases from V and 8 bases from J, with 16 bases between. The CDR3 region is CATSDPGRWYGYTF. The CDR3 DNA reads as TGTGCCACCAGTGACCCGGGACGGTGGTACGGCTACACCTTC.

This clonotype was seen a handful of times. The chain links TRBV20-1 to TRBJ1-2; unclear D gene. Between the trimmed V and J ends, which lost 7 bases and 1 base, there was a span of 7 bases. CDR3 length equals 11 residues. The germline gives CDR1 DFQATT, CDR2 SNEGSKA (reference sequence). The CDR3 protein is CSVGDNYGYTF. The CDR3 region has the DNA TGCAGTGTGGGTGATAACTATGGCTACACCTTC.

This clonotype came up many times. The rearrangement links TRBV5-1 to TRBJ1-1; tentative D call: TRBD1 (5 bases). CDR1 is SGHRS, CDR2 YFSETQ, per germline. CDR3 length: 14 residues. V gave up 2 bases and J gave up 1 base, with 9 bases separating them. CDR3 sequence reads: CASSFSQGNTEAFF. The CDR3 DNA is TGCGCCAGCAGCTTTTCCCAGGGGAACACTGAAGCTTTCTTT. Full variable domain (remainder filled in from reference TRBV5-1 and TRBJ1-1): KAGVTQTPRYLIKTRGQQVTLSCSPISGHRSVSWYQQTPGQGLQFLFEYFSETQRNKGNFPGRFSGRQFSNSRSEMNVSTLELGDSALYLCASSFSQGNTEAFFGQGTRLTVV.

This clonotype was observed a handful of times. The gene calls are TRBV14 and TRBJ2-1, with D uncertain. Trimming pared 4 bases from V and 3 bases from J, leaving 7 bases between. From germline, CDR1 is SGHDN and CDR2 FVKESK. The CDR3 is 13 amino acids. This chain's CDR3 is CASSLYLYNEQFF. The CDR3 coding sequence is TGTGCCAGCAGCCTATACCTCTACAATGAGCAGTTCTTC.

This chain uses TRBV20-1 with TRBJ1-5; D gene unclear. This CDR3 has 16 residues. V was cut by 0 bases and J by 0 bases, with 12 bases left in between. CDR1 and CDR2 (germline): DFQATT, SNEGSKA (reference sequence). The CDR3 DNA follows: TGCAGTGCTAGAGATTCAGGACCCTATAGCAATCAGCCCCAGCATTTT. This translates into CSARDSGPYSNQPQHF.

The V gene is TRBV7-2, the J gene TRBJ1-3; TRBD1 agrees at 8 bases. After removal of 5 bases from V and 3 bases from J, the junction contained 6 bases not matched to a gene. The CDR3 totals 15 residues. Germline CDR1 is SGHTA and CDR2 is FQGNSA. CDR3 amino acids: CASSTTTGVGNTIYF. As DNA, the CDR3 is TGTGCCAGCAGCACTACGACAGGGGTTGGAAACACCATATATTTT.

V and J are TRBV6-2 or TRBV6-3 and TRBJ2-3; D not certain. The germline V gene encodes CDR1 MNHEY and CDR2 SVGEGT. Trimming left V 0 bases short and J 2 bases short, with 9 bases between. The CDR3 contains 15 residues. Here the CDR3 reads CASSYSWTTTDTQYF. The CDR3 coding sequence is TGTGCCAGCAGTTACTCGTGGACCACCACAGATACGCAGTATTTT.

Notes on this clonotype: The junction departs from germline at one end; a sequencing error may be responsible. CDR3 bases: TGCTGTGCTAGGGTGAGGCCGAGCTCCTATAATTCACCCCTCCACTTT. It translates to CCARVRPSSYNSPLHF. The chain combines TRBV20-1 with TRBJ1-6; D remains unclear. Germline CDR1 and CDR2: DFQATT and SNEGSKA (reference sequence). The CDR3 spans 16 residues.

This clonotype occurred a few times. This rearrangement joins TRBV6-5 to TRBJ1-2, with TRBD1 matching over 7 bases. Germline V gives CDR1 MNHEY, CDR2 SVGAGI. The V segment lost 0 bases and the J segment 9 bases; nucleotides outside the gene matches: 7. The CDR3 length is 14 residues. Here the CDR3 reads CASSYSPTGQSYTF. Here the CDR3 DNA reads TGTGCCAGCAGTTACTCTCCGACAGGGCAAAGCTACACCTTC.

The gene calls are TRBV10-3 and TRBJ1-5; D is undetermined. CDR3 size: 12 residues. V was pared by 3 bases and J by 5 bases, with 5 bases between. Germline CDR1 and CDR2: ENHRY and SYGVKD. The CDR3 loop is CAISEGDQPQHF. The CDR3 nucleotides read TGTGCCATCAGTGAAGGTGATCAGCCCCAGCATTTT.

The CDR3 loop reads CASSFSAGGYSTDTQYF. The CDR3 bases are TGTGCCAGCAGTTTCTCAGCGGGGGGATATAGCACAGATACGCAGTATTTT. V is TRBV6-5 and J is TRBJ2-3, with 9 bases identical to TRBD2. CDR1 is MNHEY, CDR2 SVGAGI, per germline. CDR3 length: 17 amino acids. The trim removed 4 bases at V and 0 bases at J, leaving 8 bases unmatched.

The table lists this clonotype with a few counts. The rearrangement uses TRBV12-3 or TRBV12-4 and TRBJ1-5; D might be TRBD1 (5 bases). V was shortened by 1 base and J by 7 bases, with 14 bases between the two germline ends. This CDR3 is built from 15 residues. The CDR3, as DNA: TGTGCCAGCAGTTTAGGCAGGGAGATAGGGCAGCCCCAGCATTTT. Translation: CASSLGREIGQPQHF.

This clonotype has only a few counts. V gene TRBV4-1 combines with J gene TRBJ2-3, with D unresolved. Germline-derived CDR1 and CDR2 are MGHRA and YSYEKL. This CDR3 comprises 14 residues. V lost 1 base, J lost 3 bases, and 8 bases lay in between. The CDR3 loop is CASSQVLETDTQYF. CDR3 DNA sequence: TGCGCCAGCAGCCAAGTCCTAGAAACAGATACGCAGTATTTT.